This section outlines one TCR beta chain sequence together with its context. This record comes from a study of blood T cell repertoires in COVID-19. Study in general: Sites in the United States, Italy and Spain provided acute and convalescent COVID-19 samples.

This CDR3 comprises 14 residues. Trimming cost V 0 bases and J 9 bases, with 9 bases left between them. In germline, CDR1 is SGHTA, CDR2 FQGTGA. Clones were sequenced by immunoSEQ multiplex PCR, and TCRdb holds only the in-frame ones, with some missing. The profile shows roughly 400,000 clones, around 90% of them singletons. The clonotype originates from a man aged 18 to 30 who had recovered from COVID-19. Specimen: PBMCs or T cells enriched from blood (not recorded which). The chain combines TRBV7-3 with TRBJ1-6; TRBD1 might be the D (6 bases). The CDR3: CASSLTLTGSPLHF. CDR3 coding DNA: TGTGCCAGCAGCTTAACCCTGACAGGTTCACCCCTCCACTTT.